These T cell receptor beta chains were read from a single sample in a study of cytomegalovirus exposure and HLA in healthy donors. Generated by immunoSEQ multiplex PCR, the TCRdb table keeps only in-frame clones and is missing some. In the table there are some 200,000 clones, 82% of which are singletons. The sequencing sample was made of PBMCs. The source of these receptors is a woman in her thirties or forties in good health and CMV-seronegative. Both conserved end residues are part of each CDR3.

V,CDR3
TRBV2,CASRAGDRGTQYF
TRBV2,CASSEAIAHTGELFF
TRBV27,CASSLGGYNEQFF
TRBV7-2,CASSFGGGQETQYF
TRBV4-1,CASSQDGEGVWQPQHF
TRBV9,CASSHLGERVQEKLFF
TRBV19,CASSDPGTGGYEQYF
TRBV27,CASKQGPHQPQHF
TRBV6-1,CASSEVLRAEAFF
TRBV5-1,CASSFGNQGEQYF
TRBV9,CASSGSGSSYEQYF
TRBV11-2,CASSLAAGTEAFF
TRBV7-9,CASTGEWGSDEQYF
TRBV6-4,CASSHYPSSYNEQFF
TRBV19,CASSNREGTEAFF
TRBV29-1,CSVEGADTQYF
TRBV7-9,CAGTAGNTIYF
TRBV12-1,CASSSAHKREDDTQYF
TRBV27,CASSLGLAETYEQYF
TRBV5-5,CASSFTGFNNQPQHF
TRBV6-1,CASKTRGGGSDEQYF
TRBV18,CASSSTSGSLQNEQFF
TRBV6-5,CASSKSGRGLAYF
TRBV28,CAGGATNEKLFF
TRBV11-2,CASRRGLETQYF
TRBV19,CASSIGGGRRSSGNTIYF
TRBV30,CAWGTGSNYGYTF
TRBV27,CASSLSQGNGYTF
TRBV4-2,CATGEGNYGYTF
TRBV28,CASSLHRDRSFTGELFF
TRBV5-8,CASSWRPVAYEQYF
TRBV6-1,CASSDRDSPLHF
TRBV27,CASTPWGEETQYF
TRBV27,CASMRESGYNEQFF
TRBV7-9,CASSLIAVDYTF
TRBV7-9,CASSLSGGTEAFF
TRBV4-1,CASSPGQGARGNTIYF
TRBV5-5,CASSLLRGQHGYTF
TRBV6-6,CASSSEVNTEAFF
TRBV11-3,CASSLGVRSPTARDTGELFF
TRBV20-1,CSARDILAMYF
TRBV5-1,CASSGSGNKFTNEKLFF
TRBV7-3,CASSRTPVSTDTQYF
TRBV30,CACQTGGSRPQHF
TRBV15,CATSRDTGLAGVPGELFF
TRBV19,CASRSAAVNSNQPQHF
TRBV7-7,CASSLSPGSYEQYF
TRBV9,CASSVSGGSMNTEAFF
TRBV4-1,CASSQGLASGTHNEQFF
TRBV7-6,CASSFPGGGNTIYF
TRBV30,CAWSVQFTEAFF
TRBV7-6,CASTRAPTAGDNEQFF
TRBV11-2,CASSFVVSGGTVYEQYF
TRBV18,CASALGLETEAFF
TRBV10-3,CAISTTDLKTDGYTF
TRBV7-2,CASSFLGLEAYEQYF
TRBV27,CASSRGTGEEKLFF